This TCR beta chain came from a study of cytomegalovirus exposure and HLA in healthy donors. The CDR3 has 15 residues. Germline-derived CDR1 and CDR2 are MNHEY and SVGAGI. V was clipped by 5 bases and J by 8 bases; unmatched bases: 6. Use of 60 Vbeta and 13 Jbeta primers characterized the PCR. Method: immunoSEQ multiplex PCR; TCRdb's copy keeps in-frame clones and lacks some. The table has some 150,000 clones, about 84% seen once. The source material was PBMCs. This clonotype was obtained from a man aged 45 to 65 in good health and CMV-seronegative. The rearrangement links TRBV6-5 to TRBJ2-1; TRBD2 matches 13 bases. The CDR3 DNA reads TGTGCCAGCAGTCCGACTAGCGGGGGGTGGGATGAGCAGTTCTTC. This codes for CASSPTSGGWDEQFF.